This T cell receptor beta chain was captured in a study of T cell repertoires in cytomegalovirus infection. Looking at the study overall: Public TCR beta signatures marked donors with CMV infection and the matching HLA.

This clonotype was counted a few times. Antigen unknown. This CDR3 is 13 amino acids long. The J segment lost 8 bases and the V segment lost 4 bases, leaving 7 bases of the junction unmatched. The V gene's germline CDR1 is MNHNS and CDR2 SASEGT. Overall study findings and caveats: The ex vivo response was dominated by HLA-C-restricted CMV-specific TCR beta clonotypes.

In TCRdb, the reads were re-called with MiXCR into one record per CDR3 protein. Of hundreds of thousands of distinct CDR3 sequences in the sample, almost 30% were seen once. The rearrangement joins TRBV6-1 to TRBJ1-2; the match to TRBD1 covers 7 bases. This sequence originates from a human donor in good health (CMV status not recorded). Some clones in this sample may be carry-over from other donors' samples. The input for sequencing was cultured PBMCs, taken from culture after CMV antigen stimulation. CDR3 coding DNA: TGTGCCAGCAGTGCTGGGACAGTTGAAGGCTACACCTTC. This gives the protein CASSAGTVEGYTF.